This entry lists 10 T cell receptor beta chains sequenced from one sample in a study of blood T cell repertoires in COVID-19. Clones were sequenced by immunoSEQ multiplex PCR, and TCRdb holds only the in-frame ones, with some missing. The sample holds 150,000 to 200,000 clones, around nine tenths seen once. Sequencing input: peripheral blood. The receptors come from a man between 70 and 80 years old with acute or convalescent COVID-19.

This chain joins TRBV30 and TRBJ1-2; D not certain. This CDR3 has 11 residues. V was pared by 2 bases and J by 4 bases, with 5 bases between. Germline CDR1 is GTSNPN and CDR2 is SVGIG (reference sequence). For the CDR3, the DNA is TGTGCCTGGAGTACGAGCTATGGCTACACCTTC. It is translated as CAWSTSYGYTF.

The chain recombines TRBV29-1 with TRBJ1-2; 7 bases line up with TRBD1. Trimming at V came to 3 bases and at J to 2 bases, leaving 9 bases not matched to a gene. CDR1 is SQVTM and CDR2 is ANQGSEA in the germline V gene. The CDR3 extends over 15 amino acids. The CDR3 sequence is CSVDPGQQRNYGYTF. In DNA form, the CDR3 reads TGCAGCGTTGACCCGGGACAGCAAAGAAACTATGGCTACACCTTC.

The genes are TRBV5-1 and TRBJ2-5; 13 nucleotides agree with TRBD2. Per the germline V gene, CDR1 is SGHRS and CDR2 is YFSETQ. This CDR3 spans 17 amino acids. Trimming cost V 3 bases and J 6 bases; bases outside gene matches: 11. CDR3 DNA: TGCGCCAGCAGCTCACCGTGGACTAGCGGGAGTATCAAGACCCAGTACTTC. This sequence encodes CASSSPWTSGSIKTQYF.

The V gene is TRBV5-1, the J gene TRBJ1-1; D is uncertain. Germline loops: CDR1 SGHRS, CDR2 YFSETQ. Trimming cost V 4 bases and J 8 bases, with 15 bases left between them. CDR3 length equals 13 residues. The CDR3 protein is CASSLDRVTEAFF. CDR3 nucleotides: TGCGCCAGCAGCCTGGATCGGGTTACCGAAGCTTTCTTT.

J is TRBJ2-2 and V is TRBV15; 7 positions match TRBD2. The CDR3 has 14 amino acids. Germline CDR1 reads LNHNV; CDR2 reads YYDKDF (reference sequence). V lost 9 bases, J lost 4 bases, and 8 bases stayed unmatched. CDR3 region: CATRGLAVTGELFF. CDR3 bases: TGTGCCACGCGAGGGCTAGCGGTCACCGGGGAGCTGTTTTTT. Together with reference TRBV15 and TRBJ2-2, the CDR3 gives the full variable domain: DAMVIQNPRYQVTQFGKPVTLSCSQTLNHNVMYWYQQKSSQAPKLLFHYYDKDFNNEADTPDNFQSRRPNTSFCFLDIRSPGLGDTAMYLCATRGLAVTGELFFGEGSRLTVL.

V usage is TRBV28 and J usage is TRBJ1-6; D remains ambiguous. The CDR3 runs to 14 residues. In germline, CDR1 is MDHEN, CDR2 SYDVKM. V lost 7 bases and J 4 bases, leaving 11 bases between the germline ends. This chain's CDR3 is CASKTGPYNSPLHF. The CDR3 DNA reads as TGTGCCAGCAAAACGGGTCCTTATAATTCACCCCTCCACTTT.

Details on this clone: The sample has other DNA sequences that encode this CDR3 too. The genes are TRBV9 and TRBJ1-2, with D uncertain. The CDR3 sequence is 13 residues long. Germline V gene sequence: CDR1 SGDLS, CDR2 YYNGEE. V lost 4 bases and J 2 bases, leaving 9 bases between the germline ends. Here the CDR3 reads CASSPDSNYGYTF. The CDR3 nucleotides are TGTGCCAGCAGCCCTGACTCGAACTATGGCTACACCTTC.

The chain employs TRBV30 and TRBJ1-5; D ambiguous. Germline V gives CDR1 GTSNPN, CDR2 SVGIG (reference sequence). The CDR3 runs to 12 residues. Between the trimmed V and J ends, which lost 1 base and 9 bases, there was a span of 10 bases. The CDR3 region has the DNA TGTGCCTGGAGTGGCGGTCCGGGGCCCCAGCATTTT. The encoded protein is CAWSGGPGPQHF. The full variable domain, in which reference TRBV30 and TRBJ1-5 provide the parts outside the CDR3, is SQTIHQWPATLVQPVGSPLSLECTVEGTSNPNLYWYRQAAGRGLQLLFYSVGIGQISSEVPQNLSASRPQDRQFILSSKKLLLSDSGFYLCAWSGGPGPQHFGDGTRLSIL.

The chain has TRBV6-1 and TRBJ1-4; maybe TRBD1 (5 bases). V lost 2 bases and J 0 bases, leaving 16 bases between the germline ends. This CDR3 has 18 amino acids. Germline CDR1 MNHNS, CDR2 SASEGT. The CDR3 DNA reads TGTGCCAGCAGTGAAAAACCGACCGGGGGAGCAACTAATGAAAAACTGTTTTTT. Translation gives CASSEKPTGGATNEKLFF.

The J gene is TRBJ1-2, the V gene TRBV7-9; D remains ambiguous. Between the trimmed V and J ends, which lost 10 bases and 5 bases, there was a span of 11 bases. Germline CDR1 reads SEHNR; CDR2 reads FQNEAQ (reference sequence). The CDR3 is 11 amino acids. CDR3 in DNA: TGTGCCATCAGGAGGGATTATGGCTACACCTTC. The encoded protein is CAIRRDYGYTF.